This TCR beta chain was profiled in a study of blood T cell repertoires in COVID-19. Study background: From the United States, Italy and Spain came samples of acute and convalescent COVID-19. Sources were T cells, B-cell-depleted T cells, or PBMCs; the material itself was cDNA or gDNA.

After removal of 4 bases from V and 3 bases from J, the junction contained 5 bases not matched to a gene. This CDR3 is built from 14 residues. Germline assignment: CDR1 SGDLS and CDR2 YYNGEE. The authors' processing: From reference gene primer amplification, estimates of nucleated cell counts were derived. Only in-frame clones appear in the TCRdb table, and some are missing; sequencing was by immunoSEQ multiplex PCR. V and J calls plus clone size are reproduced from that table; the DNA served to infer D and trimming. The table lists roughly 150,000 clones, 80% to 90% of them singletons. This chain connects TRBV9 to TRBJ2-7; TRBD1 aligns across 9 bases. Material for sequencing was peripheral blood. The TCR originated in a woman aged 40 to 50 with acute or convalescent COVID-19. The CDR3 bases are TGTGCCAGCAGCATAGGGACAGGGAACTACGAGCAGTACTTC. Amino acid sequence: CASSIGTGNYEQYF.